Following are 3 T cell receptor beta chains from one sample sequenced in a study of radiotherapy plus CTLA-4 blockade in lung cancer. Here immunoSEQ multiplex PCR was the method, and the copy in TCRdb shows in-frame clones only, minus some. The repertoire holds some 110,000 clones, with 81% as singletons. The sequenced sample was peripheral blood, obtained from a patient treated with radiotherapy plus ipilimumab. These receptor sequences come from a human donor with non-small cell lung cancer that progressed on radiotherapy plus ipilimumab. Some clones in this sample may be carry-over from other donors' samples.

The rearrangement links TRBV30 to TRBJ2-3, with D perhaps TRBD1 (5 bases). This CDR3 region has 14 residues. The germline gives CDR1 GTSNPN, CDR2 SVGIG (reference sequence). V dropped 2 bases and J dropped 1 base, with 10 bases sitting between them. DNA for the CDR3: TGTGCCTGGAGTTTGGGGCCAGGCACAGATACGCAGTATTTT. Translation gives CAWSLGPGTDTQYF. The entire variable domain, with the rest obtained from reference TRBV30 and TRBJ2-3, is as follows: SQTIHQWPATLVQPVGSPLSLECTVEGTSNPNLYWYRQAAGRGLQLLFYSVGIGQISSEVPQNLSASRPQDRQFILSSKKLLLSDSGFYLCAWSLGPGTDTQYFGPGTRLTVL.

V is TRBV14 and J is TRBJ2-1; D perhaps matches TRBD2 (5 bases). The CDR3 has 17 amino acids. Germline V CDR1 and CDR2: SGHDN, FVKESK. V gave up 1 base and J gave up 0 bases, with 13 bases separating them. In DNA, the CDR3 is TGTGCCAGCAGCCAAGGAACGAGCGGCTACTCCTACAATGAGCAGTTCTTC. As protein: CASSQGTSGYSYNEQFF.

The count of this clone is one. The same CDR3 can be traced to other DNA sequences in this sample. The chain employs TRBV5-6 and TRBJ1-2; 7 nucleotides align to TRBD1. V lost 4 bases and J lost 5; bases outside the gene matches: 5. The V gene's germline CDR1 is SGHDT and CDR2 YYEEEE. The CDR3 runs 13 residues. The CDR3 sequence is CASSLGQNYGYTF. The DNA of the CDR3 is TGTGCCAGCAGCCTGGGACAGAATTATGGCTACACCTTC.